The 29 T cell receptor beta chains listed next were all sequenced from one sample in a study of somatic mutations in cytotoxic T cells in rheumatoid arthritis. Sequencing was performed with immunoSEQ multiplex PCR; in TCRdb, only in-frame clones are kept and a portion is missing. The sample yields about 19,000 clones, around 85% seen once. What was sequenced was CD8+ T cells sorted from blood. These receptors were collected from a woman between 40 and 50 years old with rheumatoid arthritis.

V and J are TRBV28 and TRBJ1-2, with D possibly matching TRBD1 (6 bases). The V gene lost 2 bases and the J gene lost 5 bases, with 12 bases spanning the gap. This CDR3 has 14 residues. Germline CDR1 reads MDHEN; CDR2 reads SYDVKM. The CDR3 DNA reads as TGTGCCAGCAGTTTAGGGACATCGTCTTATGGCTACACCTTC. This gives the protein CASSLGTSSYGYTF.

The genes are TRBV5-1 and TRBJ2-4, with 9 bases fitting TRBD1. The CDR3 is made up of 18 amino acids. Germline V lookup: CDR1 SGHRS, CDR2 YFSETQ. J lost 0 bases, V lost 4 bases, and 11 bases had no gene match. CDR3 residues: CASSGPRTGEVAKNIQYF. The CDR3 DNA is TGCGCCAGCAGCGGGCCCCGGACAGGGGAAGTAGCCAAAAACATTCAGTACTTC.

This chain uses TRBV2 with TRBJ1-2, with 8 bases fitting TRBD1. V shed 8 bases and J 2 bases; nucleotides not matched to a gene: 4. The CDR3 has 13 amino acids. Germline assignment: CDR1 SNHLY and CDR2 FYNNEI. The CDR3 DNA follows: TGTGCCAGCCGGGACAGGCTAAACTATGGCTACACCTTC. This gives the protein CASRDRLNYGYTF.

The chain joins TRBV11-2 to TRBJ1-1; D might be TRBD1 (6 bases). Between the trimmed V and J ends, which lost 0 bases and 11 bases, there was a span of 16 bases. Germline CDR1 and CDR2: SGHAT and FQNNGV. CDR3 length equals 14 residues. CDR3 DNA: TGTGCCAGCAGCTTAGACGCGGGGGGCCCACAGGCTTTCTTT. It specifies CASSLDAGGPQAFF. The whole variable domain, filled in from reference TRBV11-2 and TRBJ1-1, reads EAGVAQSPRYKIIEKRQSVAFWCNPISGHATLYWYQQILGQGPKLLIQFQNNGVVDDSQLPKDRFSAERLKGVDSTLKIQPAKLEDSAVYLCASSLDAGGPQAFFGQGTRLTVV.

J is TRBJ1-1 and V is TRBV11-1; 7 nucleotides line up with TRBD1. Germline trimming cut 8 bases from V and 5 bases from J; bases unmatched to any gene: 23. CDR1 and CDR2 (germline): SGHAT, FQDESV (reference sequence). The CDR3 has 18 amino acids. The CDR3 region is CASGEWTGGGIRETEAFF. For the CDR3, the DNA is TGTGCCAGCGGCGAGTGGACAGGAGGGGGTATACGAGAGACTGAAGCTTTCTTT. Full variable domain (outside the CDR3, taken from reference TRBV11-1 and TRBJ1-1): EAEVAQSPRYKITEKSQAVAFWCDPISGHATLYWYRQILGQGPELLVQFQDESVVDDSQLPKDRFSAERLKGVDSTLKIQPAELGDSAMYLCASGEWTGGGIRETEAFFGQGTRLTVV.

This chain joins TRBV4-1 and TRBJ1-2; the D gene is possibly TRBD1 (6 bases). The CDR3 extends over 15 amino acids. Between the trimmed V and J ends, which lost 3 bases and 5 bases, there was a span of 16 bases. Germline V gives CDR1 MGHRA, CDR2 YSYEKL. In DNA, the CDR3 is TGCGCCAGCAGCCAGGGGGCTGAGTTCCTTTATGGCTACACCTTC. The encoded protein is CASSQGAEFLYGYTF.

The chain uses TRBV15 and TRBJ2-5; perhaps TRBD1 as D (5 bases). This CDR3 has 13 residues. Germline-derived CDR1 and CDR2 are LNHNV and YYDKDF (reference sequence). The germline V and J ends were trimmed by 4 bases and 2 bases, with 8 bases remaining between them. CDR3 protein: CATSTQAQETQYF. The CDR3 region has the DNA TGTGCCACCAGCACACAGGCACAAGAGACCCAGTACTTC.

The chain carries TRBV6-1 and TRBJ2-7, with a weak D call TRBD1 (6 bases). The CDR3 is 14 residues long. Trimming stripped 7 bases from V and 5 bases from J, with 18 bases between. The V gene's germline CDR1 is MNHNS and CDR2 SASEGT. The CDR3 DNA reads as TGTGCCAGCACTACACCGGGACATTACGACGAGCAGTACTTC. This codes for CASTTPGHYDEQYF.

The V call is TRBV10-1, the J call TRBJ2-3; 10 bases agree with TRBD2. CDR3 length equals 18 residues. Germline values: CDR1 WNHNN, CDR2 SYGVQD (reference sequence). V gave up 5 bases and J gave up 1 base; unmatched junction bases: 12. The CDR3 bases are TGCGCCAGCAGTCCCCTGAACCTAGCGGGAGATGGCACAGATACGCAGTATTTT. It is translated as CASSPLNLAGDGTDTQYF.

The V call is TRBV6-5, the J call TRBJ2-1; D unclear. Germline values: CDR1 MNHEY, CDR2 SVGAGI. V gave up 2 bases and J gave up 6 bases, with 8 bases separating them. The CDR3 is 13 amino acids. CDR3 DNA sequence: TGTGCCAGCAGTTACGACGAGGTCAATGAGCAGTTCTTC. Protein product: CASSYDEVNEQFF.

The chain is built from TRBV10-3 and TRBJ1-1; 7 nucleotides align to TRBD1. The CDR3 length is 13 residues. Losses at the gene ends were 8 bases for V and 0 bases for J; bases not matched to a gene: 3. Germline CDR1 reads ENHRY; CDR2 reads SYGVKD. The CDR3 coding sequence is TGTGCCATCGTCGGGACAGTGAACACTGAAGCTTTCTTT. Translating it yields CAIVGTVNTEAFF.

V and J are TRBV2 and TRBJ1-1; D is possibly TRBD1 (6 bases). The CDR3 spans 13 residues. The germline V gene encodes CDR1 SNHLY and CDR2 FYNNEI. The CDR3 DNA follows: TGTGCGACCCCCGGGATTGGGAGGGGGGAAGCTTTCTTT. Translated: CATPGIGRGEAFF.

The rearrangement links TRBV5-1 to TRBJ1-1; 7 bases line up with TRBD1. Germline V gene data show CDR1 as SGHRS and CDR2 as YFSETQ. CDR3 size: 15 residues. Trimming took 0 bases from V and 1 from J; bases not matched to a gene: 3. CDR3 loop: CASSLAGDRNTEAFF. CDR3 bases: TGCGCCAGCAGCTTGGCCGGGGACAGGAACACTGAAGCTTTCTTT. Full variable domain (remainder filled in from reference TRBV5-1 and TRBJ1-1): KAGVTQTPRYLIKTRGQQVTLSCSPISGHRSVSWYQQTPGQGLQFLFEYFSETQRNKGNFPGRFSGRQFSNSRSEMNVSTLELGDSALYLCASSLAGDRNTEAFFGQGTRLTVV.

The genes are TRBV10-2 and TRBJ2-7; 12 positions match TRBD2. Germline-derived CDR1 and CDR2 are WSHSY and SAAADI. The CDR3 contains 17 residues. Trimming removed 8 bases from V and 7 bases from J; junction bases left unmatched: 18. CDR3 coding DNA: TGCGCCAGCTACTTTGAGACTAGCGGGAGCCCTGGGGGGGAGCAGTACTTC. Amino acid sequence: CASYFETSGSPGGEQYF.

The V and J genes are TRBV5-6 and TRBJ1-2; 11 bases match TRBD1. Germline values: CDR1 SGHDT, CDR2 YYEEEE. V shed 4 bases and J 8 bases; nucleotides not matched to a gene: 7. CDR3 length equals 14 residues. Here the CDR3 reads CASSQGTGGLGYTF. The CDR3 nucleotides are TGTGCCAGCAGCCAGGGGACAGGGGGACTGGGCTACACCTTC. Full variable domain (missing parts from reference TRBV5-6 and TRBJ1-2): DAGVTQSPTHLIKTRGQQVTLRCSPKSGHDTVSWYQQALGQGPQFIFQYYEEEERQRGNFPDRFSGHQFPNYSSELNVNALLLGDSALYLCASSQGTGGLGYTFGSGTRLTVV.

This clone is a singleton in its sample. CDR3 protein: CASSYLATSENTEAFF. In DNA form, the CDR3 reads TGTGCCAGCAGTTACCTGGCGACATCCGAGAACACTGAAGCTTTCTTT. The chain couples TRBV6-5 to TRBJ1-1; D is undetermined. The CDR3 has 16 residues. Germline V gene sequence: CDR1 MNHEY, CDR2 SVGAGI. Trimming removed 2 bases at V and 1 base at J, with 14 bases between.

The CDR3 is CASSIVPNSYEQYF. The CDR3 region has the DNA TGTGCCAGTAGTATAGTCCCCAACTCCTACGAGCAGTACTTC. V is TRBV19 and J is TRBJ2-7; D ambiguous. CDR3 length: 14 residues. V was cut by 1 base and J by 0 bases, with 7 bases left in between. The germline gives CDR1 LNHDA, CDR2 SQIVND (reference sequence).

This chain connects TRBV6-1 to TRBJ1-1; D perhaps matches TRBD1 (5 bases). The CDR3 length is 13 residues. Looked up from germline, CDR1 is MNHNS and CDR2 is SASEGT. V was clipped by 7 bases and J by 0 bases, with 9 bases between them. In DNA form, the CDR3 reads TGTGCCAGCAATCCAGGGATGAACACTGAAGCTTTCTTT. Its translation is CASNPGMNTEAFF.

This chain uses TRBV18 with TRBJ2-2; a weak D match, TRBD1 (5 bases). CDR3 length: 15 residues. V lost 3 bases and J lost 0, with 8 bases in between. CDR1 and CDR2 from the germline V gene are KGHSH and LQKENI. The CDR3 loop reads CASSPQQANTGELFF. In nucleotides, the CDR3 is TGTGCCAGCTCACCGCAACAGGCGAACACCGGGGAGCTGTTTTTT.

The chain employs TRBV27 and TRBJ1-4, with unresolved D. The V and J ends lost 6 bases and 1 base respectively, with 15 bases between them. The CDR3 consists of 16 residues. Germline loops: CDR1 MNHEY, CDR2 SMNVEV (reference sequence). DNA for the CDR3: TGTGCCAGCAGAGTTGACGGTGAGGGAACTAATGAAAAACTGTTTTTT. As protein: CASRVDGEGTNEKLFF.

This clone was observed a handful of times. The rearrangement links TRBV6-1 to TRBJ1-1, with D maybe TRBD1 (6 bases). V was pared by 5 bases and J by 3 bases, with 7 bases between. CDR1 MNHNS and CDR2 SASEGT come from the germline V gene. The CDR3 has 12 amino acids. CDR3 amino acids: CASSWTDTEAFF. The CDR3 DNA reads TGTGCCAGCAGTTGGACAGACACTGAAGCTTTCTTT.

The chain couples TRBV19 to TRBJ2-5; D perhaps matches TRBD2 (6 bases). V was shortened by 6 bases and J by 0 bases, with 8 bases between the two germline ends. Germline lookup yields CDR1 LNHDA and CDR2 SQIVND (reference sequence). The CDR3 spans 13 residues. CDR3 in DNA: TGTGCCAGTAGGGCGGGGAACCAAGAGACCCAGTACTTC. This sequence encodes CASRAGNQETQYF.

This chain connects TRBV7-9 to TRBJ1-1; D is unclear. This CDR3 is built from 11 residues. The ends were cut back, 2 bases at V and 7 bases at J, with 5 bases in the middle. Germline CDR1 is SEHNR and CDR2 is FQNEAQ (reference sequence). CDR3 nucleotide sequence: TGTGCCAGCAGCTTACAGTTTGAAGCTTTCTTT. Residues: CASSLQFEAFF.

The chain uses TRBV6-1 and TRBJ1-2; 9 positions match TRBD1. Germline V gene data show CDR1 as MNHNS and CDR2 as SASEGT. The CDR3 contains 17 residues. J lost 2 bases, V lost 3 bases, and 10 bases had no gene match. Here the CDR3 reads CASSEPPSGQGNYGYTF. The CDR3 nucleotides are TGTGCCAGCAGTGAGCCCCCCTCGGGACAGGGAAACTATGGCTACACCTTC.

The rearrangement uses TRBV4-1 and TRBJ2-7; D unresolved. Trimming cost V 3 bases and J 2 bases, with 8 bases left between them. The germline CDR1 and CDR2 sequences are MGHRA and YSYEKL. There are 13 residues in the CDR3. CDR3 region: CASSHPGTYEQYF. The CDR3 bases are TGCGCCAGCAGCCACCCTGGCACCTACGAGCAGTACTTC.

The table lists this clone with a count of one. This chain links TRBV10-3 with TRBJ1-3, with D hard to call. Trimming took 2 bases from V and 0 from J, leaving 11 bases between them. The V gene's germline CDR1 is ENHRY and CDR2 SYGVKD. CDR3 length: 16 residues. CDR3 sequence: CAISELRILSGNTIYF. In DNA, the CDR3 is TGTGCCATCAGTGAGCTGAGGATACTCTCTGGAAACACCATATATTTT.

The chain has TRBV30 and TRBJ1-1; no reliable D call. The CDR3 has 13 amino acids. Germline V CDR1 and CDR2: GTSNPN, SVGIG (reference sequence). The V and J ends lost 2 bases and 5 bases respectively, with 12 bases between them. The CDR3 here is CAWSRRAPTEAFF. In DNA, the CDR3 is TGTGCCTGGAGTCGGAGGGCACCAACTGAAGCTTTCTTT.

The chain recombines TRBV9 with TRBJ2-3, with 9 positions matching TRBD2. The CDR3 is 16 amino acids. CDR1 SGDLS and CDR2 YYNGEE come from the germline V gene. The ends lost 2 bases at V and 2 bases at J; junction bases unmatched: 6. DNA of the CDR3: TGTGCCAGCAGCGTTTTAGCGGGGGACCTCACAGATACGCAGTATTTT. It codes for CASSVLAGDLTDTQYF.

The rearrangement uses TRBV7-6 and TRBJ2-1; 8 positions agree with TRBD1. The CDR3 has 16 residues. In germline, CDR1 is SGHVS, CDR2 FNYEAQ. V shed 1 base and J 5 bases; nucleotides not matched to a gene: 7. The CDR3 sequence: CASSLVVGTGNNEQFF. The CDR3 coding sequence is TGTGCCAGCAGCTTAGTAGTTGGGACAGGTAACAATGAGCAGTTCTTC.